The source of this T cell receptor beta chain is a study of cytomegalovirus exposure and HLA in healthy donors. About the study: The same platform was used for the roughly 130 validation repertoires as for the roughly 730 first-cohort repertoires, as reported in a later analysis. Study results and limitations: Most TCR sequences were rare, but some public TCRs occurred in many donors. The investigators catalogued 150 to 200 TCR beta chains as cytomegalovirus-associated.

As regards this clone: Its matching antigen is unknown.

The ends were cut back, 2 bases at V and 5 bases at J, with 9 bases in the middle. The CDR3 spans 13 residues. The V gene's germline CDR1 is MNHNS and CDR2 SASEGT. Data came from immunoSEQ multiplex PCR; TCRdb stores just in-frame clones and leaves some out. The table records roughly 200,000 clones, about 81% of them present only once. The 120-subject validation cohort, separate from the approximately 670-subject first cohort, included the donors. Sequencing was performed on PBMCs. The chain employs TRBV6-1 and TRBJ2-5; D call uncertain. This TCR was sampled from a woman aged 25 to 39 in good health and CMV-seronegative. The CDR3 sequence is CASSENSRETQYF. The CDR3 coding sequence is TGTGCCAGCAGTGAAAACAGTAGGGAGACCCAGTACTTC.